A single sample gave rise to the 14 T cell receptor beta chains below, sequenced in a study of shared clonotypes between healthy human individuals. The repertoire was sequenced with immunoSEQ multiplex PCR; TCRdb's copy has only in-frame clones and lacks some. Of some 2 million clones in the sample, roughly 96% are singletons; the top ten hold 0.1% to 0.15%. Sequenced input: naive CD4+ T cells sorted from blood. As for subset: CD45RA+ positively selected. These receptor sequences come from a man in his late teens or twenties in good health.

This chain uses TRBV11-2 with TRBJ2-5; 11 nucleotides align to TRBD1. The CDR3 has 13 amino acids. The junction had 3 bases not matched to a gene; V was cut back by 6 bases and J by 6 bases. The germline CDR1 and CDR2 sequences are SGHAT and FQNNGV. Written as DNA, the CDR3 is TGTGCCAGCAGGGGGACAGGGGGGCAGACCCAGTACTTC. Its translation: CASRGTGGQTQYF.

The chain employs TRBV18 and TRBJ1-1, with 9 bases aligning to TRBD1. CDR1 is KGHSH, CDR2 LQKENI, per germline. The CDR3 is made up of 15 amino acids. V trimming: 5 bases; J trimming: 2 bases; junction bases outside the gene matches: 6. The CDR3 bases are TGTGCCAGCTCATTAAGGACAGGGGCCAACACTGAAGCTTTCTTT. Translating it yields CASSLRTGANTEAFF.

The V and J genes are TRBV13 and TRBJ2-7; D is perhaps TRBD1 (5 bases). The CDR3 is 12 amino acids. Trimming took off 2 bases at V and 6 bases at J, with 8 bases between the two ends. The germline V gene has CDR1 PRHDT and CDR2 FYEKMQ (reference sequence). The CDR3 loop is CASSLRGPEQYF. For the CDR3, the DNA is TGTGCCAGCAGCTTAAGGGGTCCCGAGCAGTACTTC.

This clone was detected only once. This rearrangement joins TRBV5-6 to TRBJ2-5; 8 bases agree with TRBD1. The CDR3 spans 15 residues. Per germline, CDR1 SGHDT and CDR2 YYEEEE. Trimming cost V 4 bases and J 9 bases; bases outside gene matches: 14. The CDR3 coding sequence is TGTGCCAGCAGCATCGCTCCGGGACAGGAGATGGCCCAGTACTTC. Encoded protein: CASSIAPGQEMAQYF.

As DNA, the CDR3 is TGTGCCAGCAGTCCAGGGCCGTCCCCCCAAGAGACCCAGTACTTC. Residues: CASSPGPSPQETQYF. V and J are TRBV9 and TRBJ2-5; possible D gene TRBD1, 5 bases. The V and J ends lost 5 bases and 1 base respectively, with 15 bases between them. The CDR3 extends over 15 amino acids. Per germline, CDR1 SGDLS and CDR2 YYNGEE.

The count of this clone is one. The V gene is TRBV5-1, the J gene TRBJ2-7, with D perhaps assigned TRBD1 or TRBD2 (6 bases each). The CDR3 sequence is 16 residues long. Germline CDR1 reads SGHRS; CDR2 reads YFSETQ. V lost 3 bases to trimming and J lost 5 bases, with 21 bases between them. CDR3 DNA: TGCGCCAGCAGCTCGAAGGAGGGGGACCTGAGGCACGAGCAGTACTTC. This encodes CASSSKEGDLRHEQYF. Supplemented by reference TRBV5-1 and TRBJ2-7, the full variable domain reads KAGVTQTPRYLIKTRGQQVTLSCSPISGHRSVSWYQQTPGQGLQFLFEYFSETQRNKGNFPGRFSGRQFSNSRSEMNVSTLELGDSALYLCASSSKEGDLRHEQYFGPGTRLTVT.

As to this clone: Other DNA variants within this sample encode the same CDR3. The chain has TRBV5-1 and TRBJ2-7; 9 bases agree with TRBD1. Germline CDR1 reads SGHRS; CDR2 reads YFSETQ. CDR3 length equals 14 residues. Trimming removed 5 bases from V and 4 bases from J; junction bases left unmatched: 7. The CDR3 sequence is CASSSTGGLYEQYF. CDR3 coding DNA: TGCGCCAGCAGTTCGACAGGGGGATTATACGAGCAGTACTTC.

The sample holds one count of this clone. Distinct nucleotide sequences in the sample also encode this CDR3. The rearrangement joins TRBV2 to TRBJ2-2; TRBD1 matches 12 bases. V was pared by 6 bases and J by 4 bases, with 3 bases of the junction left unmatched. CDR1 and CDR2 from the germline V gene are SNHLY and FYNNEI. The CDR3 is 15 residues long. The CDR3 spells CASRGQGASTGELFF. Here the CDR3 DNA reads TGTGCCAGCAGGGGACAGGGGGCGTCCACCGGGGAGCTGTTTTTT. The variable domain in full, with the rest retrieved from reference TRBV2 and TRBJ2-2, is EPEVTQTPSHQVTQMGQEVILRCVPISNHLYFYWYRQILGQKVEFLVSFYNNEISEKSEIFDDQFSVERPDGSNFTLKIRSTKLEDSAMYFCASRGQGASTGELFFGEGSRLTVL.

The CDR3 DNA sequence: TGTGCCAGCAGGGGAACTAGCGGGGCGTTCAATGAGCAGTTCTTC. Amino acid sequence: CASRGTSGAFNEQFF. The V and J genes are TRBV2 and TRBJ2-1, with TRBD2 matching over 10 bases. CDR3 length equals 15 residues. From germline, CDR1 is SNHLY and CDR2 FYNNEI. With 6 bases clipped from V and 6 bases from J, the junction kept 8 bases outside the gene matches.

This CDR3 reads CASSQESSGGYNEQFF. The CDR3 DNA sequence: TGTGCCAGCAGCCAAGAATCTAGCGGGGGGTACAATGAGCAGTTCTTC. V gene TRBV4-2 combines with J gene TRBJ2-1; 11 nucleotides match TRBD2. The germline V gene encodes CDR1 LGHNA and CDR2 YNFKEQ. The CDR3 spans 16 residues. With 0 bases clipped from V and 4 bases from J, the junction kept 2 bases outside the gene matches.

The gene calls are TRBV6-6 and TRBJ1-1; 8 nucleotides line up with TRBD1. The junction had 2 bases not matched to a gene; V was cut back by 4 bases and J by 4 bases. CDR3 size: 13 residues. The germline CDR1 and CDR2 sequences are MNHNY and SVGAGI (reference sequence). DNA for the CDR3: TGTGCCAGCAGTTCCGACAGGGGCACTGAAGCTTTCTTT. It is translated as CASSSDRGTEAFF.

V usage is TRBV2 and J usage is TRBJ2-7; weak D call: TRBD1 (5 bases). Germline CDR1 is SNHLY and CDR2 is FYNNEI. The V end lost 7 bases, the J end lost 5 bases, and 9 bases lay between the germline ends. This CDR3 is 11 amino acids long. Here the CDR3 DNA reads TGTGCCAGCAAGGGGATAGACGAGCAGTACTTC. Protein sequence: CASKGIDEQYF.

CDR3 sequence: CASSLGLASYNEQFF. The CDR3 region has the DNA TGTGCCAGCAGCCTTGGACTCGCCTCCTACAATGAGCAGTTCTTC. The V gene is TRBV6-5, the J gene TRBJ2-1; tentative D call: TRBD2 (5 bases). The germline CDR1 and CDR2 sequences are MNHEY and SVGAGI. There are 15 residues in the CDR3. The V and J ends lost 6 bases and 0 bases respectively, with 12 bases between them.

This chain uses TRBV19 with TRBJ1-6, with D unclear. V was trimmed by 1 base and J by 10 bases, leaving 5 bases between them. Per germline, CDR1 LNHDA and CDR2 SQIVND (reference sequence). CDR3 length equals 12 residues. The CDR3 DNA sequence: TGTGCCAGTAGTATAGCTGGGTCACCCCTCCACTTT. Residues: CASSIAGSPLHF.